Reported below is one T cell receptor (beta chain). These data come from a study of blood T cell repertoires in COVID-19. Study background: Samples taken during acute and convalescent COVID-19 were collected in the United States, Italy and Spain.

The CDR3 consists of 17 residues. The V and J ends lost 2 bases and 4 bases, in that order; junction bases with no gene match: 8. The germline gives CDR1 LGHNA, CDR2 YNFKEQ. Libraries were prepared by immunoSEQ multiplex PCR; TCRdb keeps only in-frame clonotypes and omits some of them. The sample has about 50,000 clones; over 80% are singletons. Enrollment of patients from Seattle took place during active infection, with longitudinal follow-up. This receptor was obtained from a woman of 80 years or more with COVID-19, enrolled during active disease. The rearrangement joins TRBV4-2 to TRBJ1-6; 7 bases agree with TRBD1. What was sequenced was peripheral blood. This CDR3 reads CASSQSTPGQYNSPLHF. CDR3 nucleotide sequence: TGTGCCAGCAGCCAATCCACCCCGGGACAGTATAATTCACCCCTCCACTTT.